One sample yielded the 26 T cell receptor beta chains listed below, sequenced in a study of HIV-infected children after antiretroviral therapy interruption. The treatment was: PENTA 11 planned treatment interruption arm or continuous ART arm. Unique molecular identifiers were included in an RNA-based 3' RACE TCR library. TCRdb reprocessed the 3' RACE reads via MiXCR and lists one record per CDR3 protein. The table records 15,000 to 16,000 distinct CDR3 sequences, about 3.7% of them present only once. The input for sequencing was CD45RA+ CD4+ T cells from PBMCs, taken from a donor given antiretroviral therapy, either interrupted or continuous. Specified subset: naive CD4+ CD45RA+ CD45RO- T cells. All receptors come from a child aged 2-17 years with HIV.

This clonotype was seen ten or more times. The J gene is TRBJ1-2, the V gene TRBV29-1; the D gene is possibly TRBD1 (5 bases). The CDR3 consists of 14 residues. Germline V gene data show CDR1 as SQVTM and CDR2 as ANQGSEA. V was pared by 7 bases and J by 0 bases, with 15 bases between. The CDR3 sequence: CSGGEPFPNYGYTF. The CDR3 region has the DNA TGCAGCGGAGGGGAGCCCTTTCCTAACTATGGCTACACCTTC.

By proportion, this clonotype is large. The chain employs TRBV7-9 and TRBJ2-7; D may be TRBD1 (5 bases). The CDR3 sequence is 12 residues long. Germline V gene lookup returns CDR1 SEHNR and CDR2 FQNEAQ (reference sequence). V was trimmed by 3 bases and J by 4 bases, leaving 7 bases between them. This chain's CDR3 is CASSFDSYEQYF. As DNA, the CDR3 is TGTGCCAGCAGCTTTGACAGTTACGAGCAGTACTTC.

This clonotype was detected many times. The CDR3 DNA follows: TGTGCCAGCAGCCAAGAGTATCGGGGATACGATACGCAGTATTTT. Encoded protein: CASSQEYRGYDTQYF. The V gene is TRBV3-2, the J gene TRBJ2-3. TRBV3-2 constitutes a pseudogene. This CDR3 spans 15 amino acids.

At least ten counts were recorded for this clonotype. The chain links TRBV6-1 to TRBJ1-2; D gene ambiguous. The CDR3 loop spans 12 amino acids. Trimming cost V 6 bases and J 5 bases, with 10 bases left between them. Germline CDR1 reads MNHNS; CDR2 reads SASEGT. The CDR3, as DNA: TGTGCCAGCAGCCCCCCCCTATATGGCTACACCTTC. Its protein is CASSPPLYGYTF.

The sample holds many counts of this clonotype. V is TRBV15 and J is TRBJ2-1; TRBD2 is a possible D gene (6 bases). Germline CDR1 is LNHNV and CDR2 is YYDKDF (reference sequence). V was cut by 1 base and J by 9 bases, with 13 bases left in between. The CDR3 is 14 amino acids. The CDR3 here is CATSRVTSPPEQFF. CDR3 sequence (DNA): TGTGCCACCAGCAGAGTCACTAGCCCCCCTGAGCAGTTCTTC. Supplemented by reference TRBV15 and TRBJ2-1, the full variable domain reads DAMVIQNPRYQVTQFGKPVTLSCSQTLNHNVMYWYQQKSSQAPKLLFHYYDKDFNNEADTPDNFQSRRPNTSFCFLDIRSPGLGDTAMYLCATSRVTSPPEQFFGPGTRLTVL.

This clonotype was found many times. This chain joins TRBV20-1 and TRBJ1-5; D might be TRBD1 (6 bases). CDR1 and CDR2 from the germline V gene are DFQATT and SNEGSKA (reference sequence). Deletions cut 0 bases from V and 7 bases from J, with 13 bases between. CDR3 length: 14 residues. The CDR3 sequence is CSARDFGQIQPQHF. The CDR3, as DNA: TGCAGTGCTAGAGATTTTGGACAGATCCAGCCCCAGCATTTT.

This clonotype has at least ten counts. The chain links TRBV27 to TRBJ2-7; D is undetermined. Per germline, CDR1 MNHEY and CDR2 SMNVEV (reference sequence). The CDR3 covers 14 residues. Trimming cost V 8 bases and J 0 bases, with 14 bases left between them. Here the CDR3 reads CASADTSSSYEQYF. CDR3 nucleotide sequence: TGTGCCAGCGCAGACACCTCGAGCTCCTACGAGCAGTACTTC.

This clonotype has a count of ten or more. The chain joins TRBV7-2 to TRBJ1-1, with D hard to call. The germline CDR1 and CDR2 sequences are SGHTA and FQGNSA. This CDR3 has 12 residues. Trimming shortened V by 5 bases and J by 3 bases, and 7 bases separated the two germline ends. CDR3 coding DNA: TGTGCCAGCAGCCTGGCCCACACTGAAGCTTTCTTT. Translating gives CASSLAHTEAFF.

This clonotype was recorded many times. J is TRBJ2-7 and V is TRBV28; 8 bases align to TRBD1. CDR3 length: 15 residues. From germline, CDR1 is MDHEN and CDR2 SYDVKM. The J segment lost 4 bases and the V segment lost 5 bases, leaving 10 bases of the junction unmatched. The CDR3 DNA reads TGTGCCAGCAGTCCCAGGACAGGGAAGGTGTACGAGCAGTACTTC. Protein sequence: CASSPRTGKVYEQYF.

In this sample, this clonotype turned up many times. This sequence joins TRBV19 and TRBJ1-5, with D perhaps matching TRBD1 (5 bases). Germline V CDR1 and CDR2: LNHDA, SQIVND (reference sequence). V dropped 1 base and J dropped 7 bases, with 11 bases sitting between them. This CDR3 comprises 14 residues. Here the CDR3 reads CASSIGGIQQPQHF. CDR3 bases: TGTGCCAGTAGTATAGGGGGGATACAACAGCCCCAGCATTTT.

V and J are TRBV9 and TRBJ2-5; 8 bases agree with TRBD1. CDR1 SGDLS and CDR2 YYNGEE come from the germline V gene. With V trimmed by 2 bases and J by 5 bases, 11 bases remained unmatched. This CDR3 has 16 amino acids. The chain's CDR3 is CASSVAGTGSVETQYF. Here the CDR3 DNA reads TGTGCCAGCAGCGTGGCCGGGACAGGTAGTGTTGAGACCCAGTACTTC.

In its sample, this clonotype was seen many times. This rearrangement joins TRBV24-1 to TRBJ2-1, with 7 nucleotides matching TRBD1. The CDR3 spans 16 residues. The germline V gene has CDR1 KGHDR and CDR2 SFDVKD. J was trimmed by 5 bases and V by 3 bases; bases with no gene match: 9. CDR3 region: CATSDQLMTGNNEQFF. Here the CDR3 DNA reads TGTGCCACCAGTGATCAGTTGATGACAGGGAACAATGAGCAGTTCTTC.

This clonotype was detected many times. The CDR3 DNA follows: TGTGCCAGCAGTTTAGGTTGGACAGGTCGTCAAAACGAGCAGTACTTC. It is translated as CASSLGWTGRQNEQYF. The chain carries TRBV28 and TRBJ2-7; 7 bases line up with TRBD1. Germline V gives CDR1 MDHEN, CDR2 SYDVKM. V lost 2 bases and J lost 5; bases outside the gene matches: 12. CDR3 length equals 16 residues. The full variable domain, its missing parts supplied by reference TRBV28 and TRBJ2-7, is DVKVTQSSRYLVKRTGEKVFLECVQDMDHENMFWYRQDPGLGLRLIYFSYDVKMKEKGDIPEGYSVSREKKERFSLILESASTNQTSMYLCASSLGWTGRQNEQYFGPGTRLTVT.

This clonotype was recorded at least ten times. CDR3 residues: CASSLMSRGSTDTQYF. In DNA form, the CDR3 reads TGCGCCAGCAGCTTGATGAGCCGGGGCAGCACAGATACGCAGTATTTT. The V and J genes are TRBV5-1 and TRBJ2-3; tentatively, D is TRBD1 or TRBD2 (5 bases each). CDR1 SGHRS and CDR2 YFSETQ come from the germline V gene. The CDR3 length is 16 residues. V lost 1 base and J 0 bases, leaving 12 bases between the germline ends.

The sample holds many counts of this clonotype. The gene calls are TRBV11-2 and TRBJ1-1; D might be TRBD1 (5 bases). CDR1 SGHAT and CDR2 FQNNGV come from the germline V gene. This CDR3 contains 14 residues. The V and J ends lost 3 bases and 4 bases respectively, with 12 bases between them. The CDR3 DNA sequence: TGTGCCAGCAGCTTGATTGGGGGGGGCACTGAAGCTTTCTTT. This translates into CASSLIGGGTEAFF.

This clonotype was detected ten times or more. V gene TRBV20-1 combines with J gene TRBJ2-7, with no clear D. The germline V gene encodes CDR1 DFQATT and CDR2 SNEGSKA (reference sequence). This CDR3 region has 15 residues. Trimming took off 0 bases at V and 5 bases at J, with 17 bases between the two ends. The CDR3 here is CSARDMGRLLDEQYF. CDR3 nucleotides: TGCAGTGCTAGAGATATGGGCAGGCTTCTGGACGAGCAGTACTTC.

This clonotype was detected only a few times. This rearrangement joins TRBV20-1 to TRBJ1-5; D is ambiguous. Germline assignment: CDR1 DFQATT and CDR2 SNEGSKA (reference sequence). The CDR3 is 13 amino acids. Deletions cut 3 bases from V and 7 bases from J, with 13 bases between. The DNA for the CDR3 is TGCAGTGCTAGGAGAGGGTCGGCACAGCCCCAGCATTTT. Amino acids: CSARRGSAQPQHF.

This clonotype was recorded at least ten times. V gene TRBV19 combines with J gene TRBJ1-3; D remains ambiguous. Trimming removed 6 bases from V and 0 bases from J, with 15 bases in between. Germline CDR1 and CDR2: LNHDA and SQIVND (reference sequence). The CDR3 runs 16 residues. CDR3 sequence: CASSLPPLSSGNTIYF. As DNA, the CDR3 is TGTGCCAGTAGCCTCCCTCCACTCAGCTCTGGAAACACCATATATTTT.

This clonotype was detected many times. The V gene is TRBV18, the J gene TRBJ2-5, with 8 bases fitting TRBD2. V lost 3 bases and J lost 3; bases outside the gene matches: 12. CDR1 is KGHSH and CDR2 is LQKENI in the germline V gene. This CDR3 contains 17 residues. DNA for the CDR3: TGTGCCAGCTCACCTTCGGGCCAAAGCGGGGGAAAAGAGACCCAGTACTTC. It yields the protein CASSPSGQSGGKETQYF.

This clonotype was counted ten times or more. The chain employs TRBV27 and TRBJ1-2; TRBD1 matches 8 bases. Germline assignment: CDR1 MNHEY and CDR2 SMNVEV (reference sequence). The CDR3 spans 14 residues. Trimming removed 3 bases from V and 6 bases from J; junction bases left unmatched: 6. The CDR3 coding sequence is TGTGCCAGCAGTTTCCAGGGGGCCGGAGATGGCTACACCTTC. Its translation: CASSFQGAGDGYTF.

This clonotype is medium-sized. The genes are TRBV20-1 and TRBJ2-3, with 7 nucleotides matching TRBD2. This CDR3 contains 17 residues. Germline lookup yields CDR1 DFQATT and CDR2 SNEGSKA (reference sequence). The trim removed 3 bases at V and 3 bases at J, leaving 15 bases unmatched. CDR3 coding DNA: TGCAGTGCTAGCCCACCTAGGGCGGGGGAGATAACAGATACGCAGTATTTT. This translates into CSASPPRAGEITDTQYF.

This clonotype was detected many times. The chain recombines TRBV2 with TRBJ1-5; unclear D gene. The V and J ends lost 3 bases and 2 bases respectively, with 8 bases between them. Germline loops: CDR1 SNHLY, CDR2 FYNNEI. CDR3 size: 14 residues. The CDR3 DNA reads TGTGCCAGCAGTGATACCTATGGCAATCAGCCCCAGCATTTT. Translated, it gives CASSDTYGNQPQHF.

This clonotype came up many times. The genes are TRBV12-3 or TRBV12-4 and TRBJ1-3, with D uncertain. CDR3 size: 18 residues. Trimming took off 5 bases at V and 0 bases at J, with 20 bases between the two ends. The CDR3 DNA follows: TGTGCCAGCAGTCCCCGGTGGCCAGCACTCTCCTCTGGAAACACCATATATTTT. This gives the protein CASSPRWPALSSGNTIYF.

This clonotype was counted ten times or more. This sequence joins TRBV28 and TRBJ1-1; the match to TRBD1 covers 7 bases. The CDR3 length is 14 residues. V shed 4 bases, J shed 11 bases, and the junction held 13 bases outside the gene matches. CDR1 is MDHEN, CDR2 SYDVKM, per germline. The CDR3 DNA is TGTGCCAGCAGTTCCCCGCCGACAGGGATCAGGGCTTTCTTT. This translates into CASSSPPTGIRAFF.

In this sample, this clonotype is medium-sized. The V call is TRBV5-1, the J call TRBJ2-3, with TRBD1 as a possible D gene (5 bases). The CDR3 runs to 14 residues. Germline CDR1 is SGHRS and CDR2 is YFSETQ. V was trimmed by 1 base and J by 6 bases, leaving 12 bases between them. In DNA form, the CDR3 reads TGCGCCAGCAGCTTGACAGGAGACGAGGATACGCAGTATTTT. This encodes CASSLTGDEDTQYF. The full variable domain, completed using reference TRBV5-1 and TRBJ2-3, is KAGVTQTPRYLIKTRGQQVTLSCSPISGHRSVSWYQQTPGQGLQFLFEYFSETQRNKGNFPGRFSGRQFSNSRSEMNVSTLELGDSALYLCASSLTGDEDTQYFGPGTRLTVL.

This clonotype came up a few times. A much larger clonotype is one base distant, so this may be a read error. The chain couples TRBV7-8 to TRBJ2-7; no firm D call. Germline V gives CDR1 SGHVS, CDR2 FQNEAQ. The length of the CDR3 is 14 residues. Deletions cut 5 bases from V and 4 bases from J, with 15 bases between. The CDR3 DNA sequence: TGTGCCAGCAGCATAGACTGGAATCTTTACGAGCAGTACTTC. Its translation is CASSIDWNLYEQYF.